These T cell receptor beta chains were read from a single sample in a study of T-cell memory formation after mild COVID-19. One entry per CDR3 protein results from TCRdb running MiXCR on the 5' RACE reads. Found here are 350,000 or so distinct CDR3 sequences, approximately 21% of them singletons; the top ten hold approximately 13%. Sequenced sample: PBMCs or a T cell subset sorted from them (not recorded which). These receptors were taken from an adult woman who had mild COVID-19 (a few samples of this study predate the infection). Cell type and time point are not known. The CDR3 runs from the conserved cysteine through the conserved F or W.

>TRBV19|TRBJ1-5
CASSILTGVRDSNQPQHF
>TRBV29-1|TRBJ2-7
CSVAPDPYEQYF
>TRBV5-4|TRBJ1-4
CASSLRAAPVSTNEKLFF
>TRBV3-1|TRBJ1-5
CASSLGHGNQPQHF
>TRBV12-3/TRBV12-4|TRBJ2-7
CASSLVIGEQYF
>TRBV20-1|TRBJ2-7
CSAGTGVAYEQYF
>TRBV20-1|TRBJ2-1
CSADRWDTRSYNEQFF
>TRBV5-1|TRBJ2-5
CASSQIARSAGETQYF
>TRBV27|TRBJ2-1
CASTPEMSASWSEQFF
>TRBV24-1|TRBJ2-3
CATSDPYRVSTDTQYF
>TRBV20-1|TRBJ2-7
CSAKSGTSGSFEQYF
>TRBV27|TRBJ2-7
CASSWGDGAVF
>TRBV12-3/TRBV12-4|TRBJ2-7
CASSLLGSAYEQYF
>TRBV4-3|TRBJ2-2
CASSQAWGGGSTGELFF
>TRBV12-3/TRBV12-4|TRBJ1-3
CASRKGIGNTIYF
>TRBV9|TRBJ2-7
CASSVTPGAGYEQYF
>TRBV5-5|TRBJ2-3
CASSLEAPLPDTQYF
>TRBV5-1|TRBJ1-1
CASSFEVNTEAFF
>TRBV10-2|TRBJ2-3
CASRERGGTDTQYF
>TRBV18|TRBJ2-2
CASSPPGKVAGELFF
>TRBV2|TRBJ2-7
CASSEVGPYEQYF
>TRBV27|TRBJ2-3
CASSSKGLASDTQYF
>TRBV20-1|TRBJ1-2
CSARWTSANYGYTF
>TRBV7-8|TRBJ2-7
CASSLTQSRVGFYEQYF
>TRBV6-1|TRBJ2-6
CASSGGAGTGANVLTF
>TRBV7-9|TRBJ2-1
CASSSGGLADNNEQFF
>TRBV20-1|TRBJ1-6
CSAKKGAGSPLHF
>TRBV3-1|TRBJ1-1
CASSHAVGNTEAFF
>TRBV6-2/TRBV6-3|TRBJ1-5
CASSFGRDSWSNQPQHF
>TRBV7-8|TRBJ2-4
CASSLPDRGWAKNIQYF
>TRBV7-9|TRBJ2-3
CASSPLGTPDTQYF
>TRBV7-2|TRBJ1-3
CAAGQGEGFTIYF
>TRBV5-6|TRBJ2-1
CASSLGGPGGNNEQFF
>TRBV19|TRBJ1-2
CASSPWDRSNYGYTF
>TRBV7-2|TRBJ2-1
CASSFDRGSYNEQFF
>TRBV11-2|TRBJ2-1
CASRTVGGVDEQFF
>TRBV7-8|TRBJ1-1
CASSPRTGANTEAFF
>TRBV6-1|TRBJ2-7
CASSEGAGSSYEQYF
>TRBV20-1|TRBJ2-7
CSARGGTASYEQYF
>TRBV6-1|TRBJ1-6
CASSPRDTINSPLHF
>TRBV20-1|TRBJ2-7
CSARGLAGGGEQYF
>TRBV7-3|TRBJ1-1
CASSPGTAGMNTEAFF
>TRBV7-9|TRBJ1-1
CASSPWTGGADEAFF
>TRBV24-1|TRBJ2-7
CATSGTSDEQYF
>TRBV4-1|TRBJ2-1
CASSPNLAVHNNEQFF
>TRBV18|TRBJ2-3
CASSPLDRGGQYF
>TRBV24-1|TRBJ2-5
CATSDRNPGGIETQYF
>TRBV24-1|TRBJ2-1
CATSDLRFSGGDSYNEQFF
>TRBV6-5|TRBJ2-3
CASSYSRAGAHFRTDTQYF
>TRBV7-2|TRBJ1-2
CASSSKTGNYGYTF
>TRBV5-1|TRBJ1-1
CASSFQGAEEAFF
>TRBV20-1|TRBJ1-2
CSAREGQGGGYTF
>TRBV14|TRBJ1-1
CASSQDLGSDGTEAFF
>TRBV12-3/TRBV12-4|TRBJ1-1
CASSLGKNTEAFF
>TRBV4-2|TRBJ2-5
CASSRAARETQYF
>TRBV15|TRBJ2-7
CATSTARGYEQYF
>TRBV5-1|TRBJ2-5
CASSPRTDFQETQYF